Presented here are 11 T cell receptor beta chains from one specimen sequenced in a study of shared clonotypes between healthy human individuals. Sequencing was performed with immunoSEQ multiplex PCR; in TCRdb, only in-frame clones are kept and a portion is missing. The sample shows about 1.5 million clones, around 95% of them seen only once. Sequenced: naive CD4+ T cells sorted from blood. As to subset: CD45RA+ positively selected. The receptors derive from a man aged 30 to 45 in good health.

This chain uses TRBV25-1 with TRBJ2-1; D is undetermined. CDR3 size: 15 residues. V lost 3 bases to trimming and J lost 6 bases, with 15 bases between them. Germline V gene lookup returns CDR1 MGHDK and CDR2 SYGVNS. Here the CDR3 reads CASSDGLDLANEQFF. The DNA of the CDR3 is TGTGCCAGCAGTGATGGCTTGGATTTGGCCAATGAGCAGTTCTTC.

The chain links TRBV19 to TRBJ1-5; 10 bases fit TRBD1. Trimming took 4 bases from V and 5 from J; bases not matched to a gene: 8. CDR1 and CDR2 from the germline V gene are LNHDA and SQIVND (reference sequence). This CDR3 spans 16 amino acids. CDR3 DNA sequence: TGTGCCAGTAGTACCGGGACAGGGGCGGGCCATCAGCCCCAGCATTTT. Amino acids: CASSTGTGAGHQPQHF. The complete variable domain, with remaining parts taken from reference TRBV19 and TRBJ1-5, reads DGGITQSPKYLFRKEGQNVTLSCEQNLNHDAMYWYRQDPGQGLRLIYYSQIVNDFQKGDIAEGYSVSREKKESFPLTVTSAQKNPTAFYLCASSTGTGAGHQPQHFGDGTRLSIL.

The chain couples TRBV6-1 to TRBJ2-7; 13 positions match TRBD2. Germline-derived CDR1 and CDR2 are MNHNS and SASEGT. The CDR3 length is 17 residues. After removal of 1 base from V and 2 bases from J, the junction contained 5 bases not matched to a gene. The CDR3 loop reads CASSEGLAGGQAYEQYF. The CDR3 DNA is TGTGCCAGCAGTGAAGGACTAGCGGGAGGTCAGGCCTACGAGCAGTACTTC.

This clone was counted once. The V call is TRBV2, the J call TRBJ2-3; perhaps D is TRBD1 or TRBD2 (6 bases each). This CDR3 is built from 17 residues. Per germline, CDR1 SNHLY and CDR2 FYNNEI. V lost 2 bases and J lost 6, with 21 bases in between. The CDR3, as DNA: TGTGCCAGCAGTGAATTCGGGGGCAGGTGGGCTCTGGATACGCAGTATTTT. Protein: CASSEFGGRWALDTQYF.

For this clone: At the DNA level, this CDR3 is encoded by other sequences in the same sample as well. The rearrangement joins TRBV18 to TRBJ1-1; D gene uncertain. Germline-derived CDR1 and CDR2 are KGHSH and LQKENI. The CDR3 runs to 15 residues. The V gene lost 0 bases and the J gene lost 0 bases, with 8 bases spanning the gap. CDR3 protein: CASSPPGRMNTEAFF. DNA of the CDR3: TGTGCCAGCTCACCACCGGGTCGGATGAACACTGAAGCTTTCTTT.

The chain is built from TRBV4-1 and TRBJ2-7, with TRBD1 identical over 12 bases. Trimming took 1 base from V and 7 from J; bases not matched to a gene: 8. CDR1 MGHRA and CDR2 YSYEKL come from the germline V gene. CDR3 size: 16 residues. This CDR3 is CASSQVRDRGPREQYF. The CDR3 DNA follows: TGCGCCAGCAGCCAAGTCCGGGACAGGGGGCCTCGGGAGCAGTACTTC.

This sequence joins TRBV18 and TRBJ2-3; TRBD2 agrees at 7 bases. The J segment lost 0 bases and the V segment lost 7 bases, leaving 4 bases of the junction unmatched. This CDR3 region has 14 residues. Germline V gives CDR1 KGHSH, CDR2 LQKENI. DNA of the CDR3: TGTGCCAGCTGCGGGAGTATGAGCACAGATACGCAGTATTTT. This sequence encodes CASCGSMSTDTQYF.

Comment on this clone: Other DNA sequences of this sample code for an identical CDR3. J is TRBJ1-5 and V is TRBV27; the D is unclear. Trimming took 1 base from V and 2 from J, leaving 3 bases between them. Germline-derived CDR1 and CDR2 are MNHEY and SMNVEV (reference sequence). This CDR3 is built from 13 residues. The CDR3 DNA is TGTGCCAGCAGTTTATTGGGCAATCAGCCCCAGCATTTT. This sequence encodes CASSLLGNQPQHF.

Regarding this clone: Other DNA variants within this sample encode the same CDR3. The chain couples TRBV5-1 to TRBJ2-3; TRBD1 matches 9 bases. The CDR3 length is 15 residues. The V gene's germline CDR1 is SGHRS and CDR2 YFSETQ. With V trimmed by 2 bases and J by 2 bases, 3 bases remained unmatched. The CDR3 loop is CASSLQGASTDTQYF. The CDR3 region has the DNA TGCGCCAGCAGCTTACAGGGGGCTTCCACAGATACGCAGTATTTT.

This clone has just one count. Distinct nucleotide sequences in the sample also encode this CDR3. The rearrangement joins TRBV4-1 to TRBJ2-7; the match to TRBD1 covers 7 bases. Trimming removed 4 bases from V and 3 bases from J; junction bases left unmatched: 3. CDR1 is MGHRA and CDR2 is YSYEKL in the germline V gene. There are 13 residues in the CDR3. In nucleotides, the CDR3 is TGCGCCAGCAGCCGGGACAGCAACTACGAGCAGTACTTC. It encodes CASSRDSNYEQYF.

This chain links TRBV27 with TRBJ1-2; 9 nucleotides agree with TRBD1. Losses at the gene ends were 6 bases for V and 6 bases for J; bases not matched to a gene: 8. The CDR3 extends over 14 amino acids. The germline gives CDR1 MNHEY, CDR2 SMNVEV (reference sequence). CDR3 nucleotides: TGTGCCAGCAGCACCCAAACAGGGGGCCATGGCTACACCTTC. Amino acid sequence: CASSTQTGGHGYTF.